This T cell receptor (beta chain) derives from a study of CD8 T cells in ankylosing spondylitis. Study-wide results and caveats: Reactive arthritis synovial fluid and blood were previously reported to contain some motif variants. It appeared that ankylosing spondylitis blood was characterized by a TCR beta motif of several highly homologous variants.

The sample holds a few counts of this clonotype. The antigen is undetermined. MiXCR, run by TCRdb on the 5' RACE reads, gives a single entry per CDR3 protein. This sample carries fewer than 550,000 distinct CDR3 sequences, about 5.2% of them seen once, and the ten largest clones take approximately 3.5%. CDR1 DFQATT and CDR2 SNEGSKA come from the germline V gene (reference sequence). The CDR3 is 13 amino acids. V was clipped by 2 bases and J by 4 bases, with 8 bases between them. The source material was blood, either unsorted or a sorted T cell fraction (not recorded which). This receptor was obtained from a male donor with ankylosing spondylitis. V and J are TRBV20-1 and TRBJ2-2; no clear D gene. This CDR3 reads CSARFVTTGELFF. As DNA, the CDR3 is TGCAGTGCTAGATTTGTGACCACCGGGGAGCTGTTTTTT.